This TCR beta chain was obtained from a study of neurological immune-mediated disorders. Study-level findings and limits: Patients with HTLV-1-associated myelopathy had the highest level of TCR clonal expansion, whereas patients with multiple sclerosis had the lowest level, falling beneath the level found in healthy controls.

The germline V gene has CDR1 SGHRS and CDR2 YFSETQ. The V and J ends lost 0 bases and 0 bases respectively, with 7 bases between them. The CDR3 loop spans 15 amino acids. The sample holds many counts of this clonotype. Its antigen is still unknown. TCRdb processed the 5' RACE reads anew with MiXCR; each CDR3 protein has one entry. This sample yields some 38,000 distinct CDR3 sequences, of which 3.8% are seen a single time; less than 2.5% belongs to the top ten. The clonotype was recovered from a man in his thirties or forties with multiple sclerosis. The chain employs TRBV5-1 and TRBJ2-1; D gene unclear. Sequenced material: PBMCs. CDR3 bases: TGCGCCAGCAGCTTGGATGATAGCTCCTACAATGAGCAGTTCTTC. This translates into CASSLDDSSYNEQFF.